This entry lists 18 T cell receptor beta chains sequenced from one sample in a study of blood T cell repertoires in COVID-19. Produced via immunoSEQ multiplex PCR; TCRdb's table is partial and in-frame only. Among approximately 130,000 clones listed, about four fifths were seen once. The sample was peripheral blood. The receptors derive from a human donor in a cohort sampled during active COVID-19.

The V gene is TRBV28, the J gene TRBJ2-7; no clear D. This CDR3 has 14 amino acids. CDR1 is MDHEN and CDR2 is SYDVKM in the germline V gene. The V and J ends lost 2 bases and 2 bases respectively, with 10 bases between them. The CDR3 here is CASSLATATYEQYF. The CDR3 nucleotides read TGTGCCAGCAGTTTAGCTACCGCCACCTACGAGCAGTACTTC.

This clone is classed as medium-sized. This chain connects TRBV6-1 to TRBJ1-2; D ambiguous. The CDR3 is 16 residues long. V was clipped by 0 bases and J by 2 bases, with 13 bases between them. Per the germline V gene, CDR1 is MNHNS and CDR2 is SASEGT. The CDR3 protein is CASSEAVGERNYGYTF. The CDR3 DNA sequence: TGTGCCAGCAGTGAAGCGGTCGGGGAGAGGAACTATGGCTACACCTTC.

The chain carries TRBV30 and TRBJ1-6; unclear D gene. The germline V gene has CDR1 GTSNPN and CDR2 SVGIG (reference sequence). CDR3 length equals 15 residues. Trimming stripped 2 bases from V and 7 bases from J, with 15 bases between. CDR3 amino acids: CAWSPPEGKNSPLHF. The CDR3 nucleotides read TGTGCCTGGAGTCCGCCGGAGGGCAAGAATTCACCCCTCCACTTT.

This clone was observed a single time. The chain recombines TRBV5-1 with TRBJ1-1, with TRBD1 matching over 7 bases. There are 14 residues in the CDR3. Germline V CDR1 and CDR2: SGHRS, YFSETQ. Trimming at V came to 3 bases and at J to 0 bases, leaving 2 bases not matched to a gene. This CDR3 is CASSSQGLNTEAFF. The CDR3 DNA reads TGCGCCAGCAGCTCACAGGGGTTGAACACTGAAGCTTTCTTT. Based on the CDR3 plus reference TRBV5-1 and TRBJ1-1, the full variable domain is KAGVTQTPRYLIKTRGQQVTLSCSPISGHRSVSWYQQTPGQGLQFLFEYFSETQRNKGNFPGRFSGRQFSNSRSEMNVSTLELGDSALYLCASSSQGLNTEAFFGQGTRLTVV.

The genes are TRBV27 and TRBJ2-2, with 11 bases identical to TRBD1. V trimming: 4 bases; J trimming: 6 bases; junction bases outside the gene matches: 13. This CDR3 is built from 18 residues. In germline, CDR1 is MNHEY, CDR2 SMNVEV (reference sequence). The CDR3 here is CASSSVRTGGVFAGELFF. CDR3 nucleotides: TGTGCCAGCAGTTCCGTCCGGACAGGGGGCGTCTTCGCCGGGGAGCTGTTTTTT.

This chain joins TRBV19 and TRBJ1-2; the match to TRBD1 covers 10 bases. J was trimmed by 7 bases and V by 6 bases; bases with no gene match: 8. CDR3 size: 14 residues. Germline V gene data show CDR1 as LNHDA and CDR2 as SQIVND (reference sequence). CDR3 sequence: CASSKRGQGFGYTF. DNA of the CDR3: TGTGCCAGTAGCAAGAGGGGACAGGGGTTTGGCTACACCTTC.

The rearrangement uses TRBV19 and TRBJ2-2, with D hard to call. The germline V gene encodes CDR1 LNHDA and CDR2 SQIVND (reference sequence). V dropped 6 bases and J dropped 5 bases, with 4 bases sitting between them. The CDR3 contains 11 residues. CDR3 amino acids: CASRLTGELFF. The CDR3 DNA sequence: TGTGCCAGTAGACTTACCGGGGAGCTGTTTTTT.

V and J are TRBV5-1 and TRBJ1-6, with TRBD1 as a possible D gene (6 bases). Trimming left V 1 base short and J 10 bases short, with 15 bases between. CDR1 is SGHRS, CDR2 YFSETQ, per germline. There are 15 residues in the CDR3. CDR3 sequence reads: CASSLRDNRDSPLHF. The CDR3 DNA sequence: TGCGCCAGCAGCTTGCGGGACAACCGAGACTCACCCCTCCACTTT.

The genes are TRBV19 and TRBJ1-5, with 8 bases fitting TRBD1. CDR1 and CDR2 (germline): LNHDA, SQIVND (reference sequence). Germline trimming cut 2 bases from V and 7 bases from J; bases unmatched to any gene: 4. The CDR3 loop spans 14 amino acids. CDR3 nucleotide sequence: TGTGCCAGTAGTATACAGGGGGCAGGGCAGCCCCAGCATTTT. Protein sequence: CASSIQGAGQPQHF.

The V and J genes are TRBV5-4 and TRBJ1-1; TRBD1 might be the D (6 bases). Trimming removed 4 bases at V and 6 bases at J, with 16 bases between. CDR3 length: 14 residues. Looked up from germline, CDR1 is SGHNT and CDR2 is YYREEE (reference sequence). This chain's CDR3 is CASSAAGTPSEAFF. In DNA, the CDR3 is TGTGCCAGCAGCGCAGCCGGGACACCGTCTGAAGCTTTCTTT.

The rearrangement uses TRBV6-4 and TRBJ2-5; 8 positions agree with TRBD1. J gave up 4 bases and V 4 bases, and 2 bases lay outside the gene matches. This CDR3 spans 13 amino acids. CDR1 is MRHNA, CDR2 SNTAGT, per germline. The DNA of the CDR3 is TGTGCCAGCAGTGTCGACAGGGGAGAGACCCAGTACTTC. It specifies CASSVDRGETQYF.

The J gene is TRBJ2-1, the V gene TRBV12-5; TRBD1 aligns across 9 bases. The CDR3 totals 16 residues. Germline CDR1 reads LGHNT; CDR2 reads FRNRAP. With 0 bases clipped from V and 7 bases from J, the junction kept 7 bases outside the gene matches. The CDR3 DNA reads as TGTGCTAGTGGTTTGGTACCGACAGGGGGAGGAAATGAGCAGTTCTTC. It yields the protein CASGLVPTGGGNEQFF.

The chain recombines TRBV6-5 with TRBJ1-1; D uncertain. The V end was cut by 0 bases, the J end by 3 bases, with 11 bases between. CDR3 length: 15 amino acids. Germline CDR1 reads MNHEY; CDR2 reads SVGAGI. CDR3 sequence reads: CASSYSAGVYTEAFF. CDR3 DNA sequence: TGTGCCAGCAGTTACTCGGCAGGTGTCTACACTGAAGCTTTCTTT.

The V call is TRBV6-5, the J call TRBJ2-1, with 7 bases aligning to TRBD2. The CDR3 contains 12 residues. The junction had 4 bases not matched to a gene; V was cut back by 6 bases and J by 8 bases. Germline V CDR1 and CDR2: MNHEY, SVGAGI. CDR3 sequence: CASRGGRDEQFF. CDR3 coding DNA: TGTGCCAGCAGGGGGGGGAGGGATGAGCAGTTCTTC.

This sequence joins TRBV5-4 and TRBJ1-4, with 8 bases identical to TRBD1. The CDR3 sequence is 14 residues long. CDR1 SGHNT and CDR2 YYREEE come from the germline V gene (reference sequence). V gave up 5 bases and J gave up 6 bases; unmatched junction bases: 6. The CDR3 reads CASSRTGGDEKLFF. CDR3 DNA: TGTGCCAGCAGTCGAACAGGGGGGGATGAAAAACTGTTTTTT.

The rearrangement links TRBV4-1 to TRBJ2-1; 11 bases map to TRBD2. The CDR3 covers 15 residues. Trimming cost V 1 base and J 5 bases; bases outside gene matches: 1. Per the germline V gene, CDR1 is MGHRA and CDR2 is YSYEKL. CDR3 nucleotide sequence: TGCGCCAGCAGCCAAGGTAGCGGGGGGGACAATGAGCAGTTCTTC. It is translated as CASSQGSGGDNEQFF.

This clone has just one count. The chain links TRBV6-6 to TRBJ1-3; 9 nucleotides line up with TRBD1. The length of the CDR3 is 17 residues. CDR1 and CDR2 from the germline V gene are MNHNY and SVGAGI (reference sequence). Trimming took 5 bases from V and 0 from J; bases not matched to a gene: 8. The CDR3 here is CASSPVGTGHSGNTIYF. The CDR3 nucleotides read TGTGCCAGCAGTCCCGTAGGGACAGGGCACTCTGGAAACACCATATATTTT.

The chain is built from TRBV5-8 and TRBJ2-7; 7 bases agree with TRBD1. CDR3 length equals 13 residues. The junction had 2 bases not matched to a gene; V was cut back by 2 bases and J by 3 bases. Per germline, CDR1 SGHTS and CDR2 YDEGEE. The CDR3 sequence is CASSFGTDYEQYF. CDR3 nucleotides: TGTGCCAGCAGCTTCGGGACAGACTACGAGCAGTACTTC.